The sequence of this T cell receptor beta chain was determined in a study of vaccination effects on CD4 cells after COVID-19. Before sequencing, viral peptide pools were used by the ViraFEST assay to expand antigen-specific CD4+ T cells. After about 10 days in culture, the CD4+ T cells were isolated. Two doses of either BNT162b2 or mRNA-1273 were given to each participant. Note on this clone: What it recognizes is unknown.

Here immunoSEQ multiplex PCR was the method, and the copy in TCRdb shows in-frame clones only, minus some. The repertoire holds tens of thousands of clones, with roughly 80% as singletons. Germline V lookup: CDR1 KGHDR, CDR2 SFDVKD. This CDR3 is 16 amino acids long. J lost 4 bases, V lost 1 base, and 5 bases had no gene match. The sequence derives from a human donor who received a COVID-19 vaccine. Some clones in this sample may be carry-over from other donors' samples. The sequencing used CD4+ T cells from PBMCs cultured with SARS-CoV-2 spike peptides, collected after COVID-19 vaccination. The chain uses TRBV24-1 and TRBJ2-1; 8 bases match TRBD2. CDR3 amino acids: CATSDLSAGAYNEQFF. CDR3 bases: TGTGCCACCAGTGATTTATCAGCGGGGGCTTACAATGAGCAGTTCTTC.